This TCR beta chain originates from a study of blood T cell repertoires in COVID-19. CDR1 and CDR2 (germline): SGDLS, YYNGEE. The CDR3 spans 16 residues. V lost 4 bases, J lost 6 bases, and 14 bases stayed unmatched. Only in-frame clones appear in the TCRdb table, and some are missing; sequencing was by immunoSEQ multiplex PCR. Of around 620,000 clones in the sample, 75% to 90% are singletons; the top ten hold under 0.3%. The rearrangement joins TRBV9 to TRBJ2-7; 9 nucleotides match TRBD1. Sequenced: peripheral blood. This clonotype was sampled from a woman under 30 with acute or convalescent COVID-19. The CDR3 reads CASSLGTGNAGVEQYF. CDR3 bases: TGTGCCAGCAGCCTCGGGACAGGGAATGCCGGTGTCGAGCAGTACTTC.